The 10 T cell receptor beta chains below were found in one sample sequenced in a study of T cells after yellow fever vaccination. TCRdb redid the calling of the 5' RACE reads with MiXCR, one entry per CDR3 protein. This table holds approximately 340,000 distinct CDR3 sequences, more than 8.5% found once. The sample consisted of PBMCs, taken on the day of the first yellow fever vaccination. The receptors were sampled from a man between 18 and 35 years old who received the YFV17D yellow fever vaccine.

The chain combines TRBV4-2 with TRBJ2-7; 7 positions agree with TRBD1. The CDR3 runs 18 residues. Germline V lookup: CDR1 LGHNA, CDR2 YNFKEQ. The V and J ends lost 1 base and 4 bases, in that order; junction bases with no gene match: 16. In nucleotides, the CDR3 is TGTGCCAGCAGCCAAGTGGGCAGGGGGAAGAACCATGGTTACGAGCAGTACGTC. Protein: CASSQVGRGKNHGYEQYV.

At least ten counts were recorded for this clonotype. The V and J genes are TRBV11-2 and TRBJ1-1; TRBD1 might be the D (5 bases). The CDR3 runs to 16 residues. Germline lookup yields CDR1 SGHAT and CDR2 FQNNGV. Trimming left V 1 base short and J 2 bases short, with 14 bases between. This CDR3 is CASSLVYSRDNTEAFF. CDR3 DNA sequence: TGTGCCAGCAGCTTAGTATATTCCAGGGACAACACTGAAGCTTTCTTT. Supplemented by reference TRBV11-2 and TRBJ1-1, the full variable domain reads EAGVAQSPRYKIIEKRQSVAFWCNPISGHATLYWYQQILGQGPKLLIQFQNNGVVDDSQLPKDRFSAERLKGVDSTLKIQPAKLEDSAVYLCASSLVYSRDNTEAFFGQGTRLTVV.

V is TRBV7-9 and J is TRBJ1-2; 7 bases fit TRBD1. Per germline, CDR1 SEHNR and CDR2 FQNEAQ (reference sequence). Germline trimming cut 5 bases from V and 0 bases from J; bases unmatched to any gene: 12. The CDR3 sequence is 17 residues long. The DNA for the CDR3 is TGTGCCAGCAGCCCCCGGGACAGCGTTTTTCCTAACTATGGCTACACCTTC. As protein: CASSPRDSVFPNYGYTF.

This clonotype came up many times. The chain has TRBV12-3 or TRBV12-4 and TRBJ2-7, with D perhaps matching TRBD1 (5 bases). V dropped 7 bases and J dropped 2 bases, with 15 bases sitting between them. The CDR3 consists of 14 residues. The CDR3, as DNA: TGTGCCAGCACAGGCAGAAGGGGCGCCTACGAGCAGTACTTC. It encodes CASTGRRGAYEQYF.

This sequence joins TRBV7-2 and TRBJ2-5; D unresolved. Trimming stripped 5 bases from V and 7 bases from J, with 17 bases between. Germline-derived CDR1 and CDR2 are SGHTA and FQGNSA. The CDR3 is 14 residues long. The CDR3: CASSRPPEKGTQYF. Here the CDR3 DNA reads TGTGCCAGCAGCCGCCCCCCTGAGAAGGGGACCCAGTACTTC.

V usage is TRBV5-1 and J usage is TRBJ2-3, with TRBD2 matching 9 bases. Trimming removed 1 base from V and 5 bases from J; junction bases left unmatched: 2. The CDR3 contains 14 residues. CDR1 is SGHRS, CDR2 YFSETQ, per germline. The CDR3 loop is CASSLQRGEDTQYF. The DNA for the CDR3 is TGCGCCAGCAGCTTGCAGCGGGGGGAAGATACGCAGTATTTT.

The chain couples TRBV21-1 to TRBJ2-7; the D call of TRBD1 is as the table states it, not checked on the DNA. TRBV21-1 is a listed pseudogene. This CDR3 region has 15 residues. The CDR3 region is CASSEFRNRVNEQYV. CDR3 nucleotide sequence: TGTGCCAGCAGCGAATTTAGGAACAGGGTCAACGAGCAGTACGTC.

This clonotype was observed a single time. This chain uses TRBV29-1 with TRBJ1-2; D unresolved. Deletions cut 1 base from V and 8 bases from J, with 11 bases between. CDR3 length: 12 amino acids. Per germline, CDR1 SQVTM and CDR2 ANQGSEA. The CDR3 loop is CSVEGQAVGYTF. As DNA, the CDR3 is TGCAGCGTTGAAGGGCAGGCGGTCGGCTACACCTTC.

This clonotype has ten or more counts. The CDR3 sequence is CSANPPGLAGLETQYF. CDR3 bases: TGCAGTGCTAACCCACCGGGACTAGCGGGGCTAGAGACCCAGTACTTC. This chain connects TRBV20-1 to TRBJ2-5; 13 bases map to TRBD2. Germline CDR1 DFQATT, CDR2 SNEGSKA (reference sequence). V shed 4 bases, J shed 4 bases, and the junction held 9 bases outside the gene matches. The CDR3 has 16 amino acids.

This clonotype was recorded a few times. The chain joins TRBV5-4 to TRBJ2-7, with TRBD2 identical over 10 bases. V was clipped by 4 bases and J by 3 bases; unmatched bases: 7. The germline CDR1 and CDR2 sequences are SGHNT and YYREEE (reference sequence). The CDR3 covers 15 residues. This CDR3 reads CASSGSGTSVYEQYF. CDR3 nucleotides: TGTGCCAGCAGCGGGTCCGGGACTAGCGTCTACGAGCAGTACTTC.